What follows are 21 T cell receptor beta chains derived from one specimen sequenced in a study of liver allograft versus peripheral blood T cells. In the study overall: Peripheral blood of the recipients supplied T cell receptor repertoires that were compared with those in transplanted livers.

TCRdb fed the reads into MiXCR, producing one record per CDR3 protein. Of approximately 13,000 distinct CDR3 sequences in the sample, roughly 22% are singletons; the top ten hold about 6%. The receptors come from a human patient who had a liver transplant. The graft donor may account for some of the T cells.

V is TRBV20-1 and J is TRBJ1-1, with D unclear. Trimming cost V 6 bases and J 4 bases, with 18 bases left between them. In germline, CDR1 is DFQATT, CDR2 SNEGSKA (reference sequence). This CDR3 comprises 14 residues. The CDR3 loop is CSAGLDRWSTEAFF. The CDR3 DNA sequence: TGCAGTGCGGGTCTCGACCGATGGAGCACTGAAGCTTTCTTT.

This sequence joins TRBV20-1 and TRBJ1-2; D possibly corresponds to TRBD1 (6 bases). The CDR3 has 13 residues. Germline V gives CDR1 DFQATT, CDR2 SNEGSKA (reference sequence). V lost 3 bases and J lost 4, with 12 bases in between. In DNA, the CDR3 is TGCAGTGCTAGGTCAGGGGATGCCTATGGCTACACCTTC. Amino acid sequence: CSARSGDAYGYTF.

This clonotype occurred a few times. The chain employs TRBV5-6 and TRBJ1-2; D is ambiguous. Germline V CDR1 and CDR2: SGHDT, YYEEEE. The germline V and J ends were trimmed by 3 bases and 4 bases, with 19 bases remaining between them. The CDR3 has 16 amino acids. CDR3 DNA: TGTGCCAGCAGCTCCGGGAGGAAGACCCTCCCCTATGGCTACACCTTC. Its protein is CASSSGRKTLPYGYTF.

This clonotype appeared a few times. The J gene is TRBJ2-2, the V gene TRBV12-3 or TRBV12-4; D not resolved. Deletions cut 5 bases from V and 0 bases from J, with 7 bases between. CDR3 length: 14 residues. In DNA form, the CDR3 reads TGTGCCAGCAGTCCCTACACGAACACCGGGGAGCTGTTTTTT. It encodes CASSPYTNTGELFF.

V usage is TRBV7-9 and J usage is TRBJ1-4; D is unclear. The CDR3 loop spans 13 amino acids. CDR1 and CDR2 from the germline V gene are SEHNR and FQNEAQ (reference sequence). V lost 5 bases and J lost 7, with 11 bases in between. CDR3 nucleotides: TGTGCCAGCAGCCTTTCCTCCATTGAAAAACTGTTTTTT. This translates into CASSLSSIEKLFF.

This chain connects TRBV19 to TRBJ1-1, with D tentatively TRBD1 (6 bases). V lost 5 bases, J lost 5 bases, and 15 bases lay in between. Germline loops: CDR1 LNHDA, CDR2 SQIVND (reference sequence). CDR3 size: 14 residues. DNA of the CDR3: TGTGCCAGTAGTTCCAGAGGGGGGAAAACTGAAGCTTTCTTT. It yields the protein CASSSRGGKTEAFF.

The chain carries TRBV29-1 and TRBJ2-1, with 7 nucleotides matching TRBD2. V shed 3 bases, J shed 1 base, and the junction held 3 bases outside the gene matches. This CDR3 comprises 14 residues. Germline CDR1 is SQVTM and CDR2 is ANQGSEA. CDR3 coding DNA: TGCAGCGTTGAGGGAGGGTTTTCCTACAATGAGCAGTTCTTC. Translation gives CSVEGGFSYNEQFF.

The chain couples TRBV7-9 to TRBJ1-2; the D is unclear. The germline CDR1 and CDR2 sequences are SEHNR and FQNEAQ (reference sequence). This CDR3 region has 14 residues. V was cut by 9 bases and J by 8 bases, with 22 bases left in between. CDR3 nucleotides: TGTGCCAGTTCCAGAGACATTCCGGGAGAAGGCTACACCTTC. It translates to CASSRDIPGEGYTF.

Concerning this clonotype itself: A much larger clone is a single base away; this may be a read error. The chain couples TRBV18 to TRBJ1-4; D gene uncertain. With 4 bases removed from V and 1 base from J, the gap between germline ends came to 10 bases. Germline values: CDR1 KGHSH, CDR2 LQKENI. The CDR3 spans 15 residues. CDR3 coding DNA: TGTGCCAGCTCACGGGCTGCTAAAACTAATGAAAAACTGTTTTTT. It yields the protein CASSRAAKTNEKLFF.

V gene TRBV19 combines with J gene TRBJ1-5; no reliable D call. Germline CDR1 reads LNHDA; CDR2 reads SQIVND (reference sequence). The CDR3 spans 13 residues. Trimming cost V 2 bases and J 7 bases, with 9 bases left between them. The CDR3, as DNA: TGTGCCAGTAGTATAATAGAAGGACAGCCCCAGCATTTT. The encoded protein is CASSIIEGQPQHF. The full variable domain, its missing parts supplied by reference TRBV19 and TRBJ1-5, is DGGITQSPKYLFRKEGQNVTLSCEQNLNHDAMYWYRQDPGQGLRLIYYSQIVNDFQKGDIAEGYSVSREKKESFPLTVTSAQKNPTAFYLCASSIIEGQPQHFGDGTRLSIL.

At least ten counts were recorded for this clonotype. CDR3 DNA: TGTGCCAGCAGCTTGGGACAGGGTGTAGGGGTCGACATGGGGAACACTGAAGCTTTCTTT. As protein: CASSLGQGVGVDMGNTEAFF. This chain joins TRBV7-9 and TRBJ1-1; 9 bases are shared with TRBD1. V lost 3 bases and J lost 1; bases outside the gene matches: 18. The CDR3 totals 20 residues. CDR1 SEHNR and CDR2 FQNEAQ come from the germline V gene (reference sequence).

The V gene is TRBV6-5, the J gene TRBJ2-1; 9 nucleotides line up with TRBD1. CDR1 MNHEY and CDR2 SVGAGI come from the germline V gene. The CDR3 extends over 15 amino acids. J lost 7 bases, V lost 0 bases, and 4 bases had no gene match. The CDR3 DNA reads TGTGCCAGCAGTTACTCGGGGGACAGGGCAAATGAGCAGTTCTTC. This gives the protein CASSYSGDRANEQFF.

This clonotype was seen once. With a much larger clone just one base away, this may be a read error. CDR3 DNA: TGTGCCAGCAGTTGGGACGGCTATGGCTACACCTTC. Amino acid sequence: CASSWDGYGYTF. This chain joins TRBV7-2 and TRBJ1-2, with D maybe TRBD1 (5 bases). V was shortened by 6 bases and J by 4 bases, with 9 bases between the two germline ends. CDR3 length: 12 residues. The V gene's germline CDR1 is SGHTA and CDR2 FQGNSA. Looking up the rest from reference TRBV7-2 and TRBJ1-2 gives the full variable domain: GAGVSQSPSNKVTEKGKDVELRCDPISGHTALYWYRQSLGQGLEFLIYFQGNSAPDKSGLPSDRFSAERTGGSVSTLTIQRTQQEDSAVYLCASSWDGYGYTFGSGTRLTVV.

The CDR3 DNA reads TGTGCCAGCAGTCCCAGTCACGGGAACACTGAAGCTTTCTTT. It is translated as CASSPSHGNTEAFF. The rearrangement links TRBV7-2 to TRBJ1-1; D is ambiguous. Germline V gene lookup returns CDR1 SGHTA and CDR2 FQGNSA. Trimming took 6 bases from V and 1 from J, leaving 12 bases between them. This CDR3 region has 14 residues.

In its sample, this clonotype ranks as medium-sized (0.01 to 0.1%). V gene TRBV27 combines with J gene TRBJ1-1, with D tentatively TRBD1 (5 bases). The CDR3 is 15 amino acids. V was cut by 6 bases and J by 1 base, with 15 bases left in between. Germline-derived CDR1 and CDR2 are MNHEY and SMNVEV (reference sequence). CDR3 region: CASRKTQGGNTEAFF. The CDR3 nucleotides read TGTGCCAGCAGGAAAACCCAGGGTGGGAACACTGAAGCTTTCTTT.

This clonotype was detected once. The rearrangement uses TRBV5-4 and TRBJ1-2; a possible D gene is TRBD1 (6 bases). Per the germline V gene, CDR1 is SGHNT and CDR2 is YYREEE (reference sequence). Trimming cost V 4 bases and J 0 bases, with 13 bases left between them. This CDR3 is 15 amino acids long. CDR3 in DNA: TGTGCCAGCAGCCAGCCTGGACAGACTAACTATGGCTACACCTTC. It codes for CASSQPGQTNYGYTF.

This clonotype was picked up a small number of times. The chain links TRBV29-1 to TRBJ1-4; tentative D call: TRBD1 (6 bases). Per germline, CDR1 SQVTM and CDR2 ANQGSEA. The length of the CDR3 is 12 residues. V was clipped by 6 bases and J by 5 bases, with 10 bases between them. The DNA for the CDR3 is TGCAGCGTGGGGCAGGGGAATGAAAAACTGTTTTTT. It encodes CSVGQGNEKLFF. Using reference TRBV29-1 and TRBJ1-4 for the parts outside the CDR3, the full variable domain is SAVISQKPSRDICQRGTSLTIQCQVDSQVTMMFWYRQQPGQSLTLIATANQGSEATYESGFVIDKFPISRPNLTFSTLTVSNMSPEDSSIYLCSVGQGNEKLFFGSGTQLSVL.

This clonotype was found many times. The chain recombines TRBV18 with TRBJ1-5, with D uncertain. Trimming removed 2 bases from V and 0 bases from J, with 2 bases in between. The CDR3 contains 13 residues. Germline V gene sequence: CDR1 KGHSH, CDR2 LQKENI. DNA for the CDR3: TGTGCCAGCTCACCAGGTAGCAATCAGCCCCAGCATTTT. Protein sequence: CASSPGSNQPQHF. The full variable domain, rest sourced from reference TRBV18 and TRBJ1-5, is NAGVMQNPRHLVRRRGQEARLRCSPMKGHSHVYWYRQLPEEGLKFMVYLQKENIIDESGMPKERFSAEFPKEGPSILRIQQVVRGDSAAYFCASSPGSNQPQHFGDGTRLSIL.

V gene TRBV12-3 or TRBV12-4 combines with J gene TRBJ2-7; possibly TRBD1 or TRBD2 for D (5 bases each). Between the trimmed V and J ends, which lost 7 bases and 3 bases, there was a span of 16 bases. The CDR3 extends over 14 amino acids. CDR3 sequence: CASTWDGVYYEQYF. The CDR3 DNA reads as TGTGCCAGCACCTGGGACGGCGTCTACTACGAGCAGTACTTC.

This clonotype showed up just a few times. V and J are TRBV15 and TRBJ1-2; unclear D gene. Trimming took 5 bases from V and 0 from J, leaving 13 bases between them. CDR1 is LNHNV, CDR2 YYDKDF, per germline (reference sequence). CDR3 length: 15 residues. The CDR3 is CATSVGRRSNYGYTF. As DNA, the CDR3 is TGTGCCACCAGCGTCGGGCGCCGATCTAACTATGGCTACACCTTC.

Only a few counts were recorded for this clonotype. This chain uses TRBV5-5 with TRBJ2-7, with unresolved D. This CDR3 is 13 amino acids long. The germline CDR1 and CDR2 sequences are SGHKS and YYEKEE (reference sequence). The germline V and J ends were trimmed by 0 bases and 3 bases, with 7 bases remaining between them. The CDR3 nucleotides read TGTGCCAGCAGCTTGGACGGTTACTACGAGCAGTACTTC. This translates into CASSLDGYYEQYF.